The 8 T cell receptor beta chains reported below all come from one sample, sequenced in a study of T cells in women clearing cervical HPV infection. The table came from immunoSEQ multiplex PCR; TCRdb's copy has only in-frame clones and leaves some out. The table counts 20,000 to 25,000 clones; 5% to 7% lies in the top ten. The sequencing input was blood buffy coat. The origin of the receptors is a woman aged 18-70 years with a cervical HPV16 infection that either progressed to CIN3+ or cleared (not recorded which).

Incomplete CDR3 DNA: TGTGCCACCAGCAGACCTAGGGGGCTTAGGTCCGAGACC. Its protein product is CATSRPRGLRSET. The full CDR3 is CATSRPRGLRSETQYF. This rearrangement joins TRBV15 to TRBJ2-5; the match to TRBD1 covers 7 bases. The read comes to an end 3 residues before the CDR3 does, leaving the germline J gene to fill in the end. The V and J ends lost 2 bases and 5 bases, in that order; junction bases with no gene match: 11. This CDR3 contains 16 residues. Germline CDR1 reads LNHNV; CDR2 reads YYDKDF (reference sequence).

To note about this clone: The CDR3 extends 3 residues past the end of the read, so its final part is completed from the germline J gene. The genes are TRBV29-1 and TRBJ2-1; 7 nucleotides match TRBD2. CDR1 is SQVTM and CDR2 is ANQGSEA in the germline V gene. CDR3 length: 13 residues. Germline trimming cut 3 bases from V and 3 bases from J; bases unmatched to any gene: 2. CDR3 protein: CSVESSGYNEQFF. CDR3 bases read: TGCAGCGTTGAGTCTAGCGGCTACAATGAG.

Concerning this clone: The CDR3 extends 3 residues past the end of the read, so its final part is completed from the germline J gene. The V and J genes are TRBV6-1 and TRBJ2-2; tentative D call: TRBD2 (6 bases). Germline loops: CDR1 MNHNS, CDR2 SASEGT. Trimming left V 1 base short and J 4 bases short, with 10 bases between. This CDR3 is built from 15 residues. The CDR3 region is CASSEGIGGTGELFF. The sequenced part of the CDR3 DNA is TGTGCCAGCAGTGAAGGAATCGGGGGCACCGGGGAG.

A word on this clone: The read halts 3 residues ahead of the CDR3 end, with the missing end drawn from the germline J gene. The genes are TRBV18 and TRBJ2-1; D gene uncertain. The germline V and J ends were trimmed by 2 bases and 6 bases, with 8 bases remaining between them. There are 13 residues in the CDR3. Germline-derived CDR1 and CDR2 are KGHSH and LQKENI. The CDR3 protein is CASSPKGGNEQFF. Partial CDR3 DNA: TGTGCCAGCTCACCAAAAGGCGGCAATGAG. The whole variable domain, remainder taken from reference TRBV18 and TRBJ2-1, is NAGVMQNPRHLVRRRGQEARLRCSPMKGHSHVYWYRQLPEEGLKFMVYLQKENIIDESGMPKERFSAEFPKEGPSILRIQQVVRGDSAAYFCASSPKGGNEQFFGPGTRLTVL.

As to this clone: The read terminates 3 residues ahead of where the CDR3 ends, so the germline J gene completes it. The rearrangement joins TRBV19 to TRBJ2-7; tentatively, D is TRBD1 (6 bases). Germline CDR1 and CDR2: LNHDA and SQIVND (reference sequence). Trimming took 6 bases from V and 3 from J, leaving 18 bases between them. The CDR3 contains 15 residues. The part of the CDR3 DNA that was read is TGTGCCAGTAGGCCCCTCCACGGACAGCGCTACGAG. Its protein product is CASRPLHGQRYE. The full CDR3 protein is CASRPLHGQRYEQYF.

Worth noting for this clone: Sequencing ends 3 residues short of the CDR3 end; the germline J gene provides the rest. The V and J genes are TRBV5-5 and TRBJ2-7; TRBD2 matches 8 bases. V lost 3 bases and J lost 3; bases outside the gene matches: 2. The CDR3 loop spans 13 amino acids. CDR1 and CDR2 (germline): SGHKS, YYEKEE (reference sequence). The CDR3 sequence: CASSWTSLYEQYF. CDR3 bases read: TGTGCCAGCAGCTGGACTAGCCTCTACGAG.

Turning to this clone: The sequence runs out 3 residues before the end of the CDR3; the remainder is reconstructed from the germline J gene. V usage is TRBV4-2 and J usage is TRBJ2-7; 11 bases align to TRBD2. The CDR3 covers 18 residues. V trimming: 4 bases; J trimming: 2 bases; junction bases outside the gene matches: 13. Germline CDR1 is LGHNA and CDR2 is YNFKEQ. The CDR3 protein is CASSPGVLSGRAPYEQYF. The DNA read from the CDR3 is TGTGCCAGCAGCCCTGGGGTCCTTAGCGGGAGGGCCCCCTACGAG.

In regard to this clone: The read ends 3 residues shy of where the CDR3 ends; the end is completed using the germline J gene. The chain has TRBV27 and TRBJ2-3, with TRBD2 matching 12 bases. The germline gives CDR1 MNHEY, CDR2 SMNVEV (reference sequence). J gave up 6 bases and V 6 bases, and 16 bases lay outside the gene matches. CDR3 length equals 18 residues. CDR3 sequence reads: CASRRTSGTFNPGDTQYF. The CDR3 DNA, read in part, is TGTGCCAGCAGACGGACTAGCGGGACGTTCAACCCGGGGGATACG.